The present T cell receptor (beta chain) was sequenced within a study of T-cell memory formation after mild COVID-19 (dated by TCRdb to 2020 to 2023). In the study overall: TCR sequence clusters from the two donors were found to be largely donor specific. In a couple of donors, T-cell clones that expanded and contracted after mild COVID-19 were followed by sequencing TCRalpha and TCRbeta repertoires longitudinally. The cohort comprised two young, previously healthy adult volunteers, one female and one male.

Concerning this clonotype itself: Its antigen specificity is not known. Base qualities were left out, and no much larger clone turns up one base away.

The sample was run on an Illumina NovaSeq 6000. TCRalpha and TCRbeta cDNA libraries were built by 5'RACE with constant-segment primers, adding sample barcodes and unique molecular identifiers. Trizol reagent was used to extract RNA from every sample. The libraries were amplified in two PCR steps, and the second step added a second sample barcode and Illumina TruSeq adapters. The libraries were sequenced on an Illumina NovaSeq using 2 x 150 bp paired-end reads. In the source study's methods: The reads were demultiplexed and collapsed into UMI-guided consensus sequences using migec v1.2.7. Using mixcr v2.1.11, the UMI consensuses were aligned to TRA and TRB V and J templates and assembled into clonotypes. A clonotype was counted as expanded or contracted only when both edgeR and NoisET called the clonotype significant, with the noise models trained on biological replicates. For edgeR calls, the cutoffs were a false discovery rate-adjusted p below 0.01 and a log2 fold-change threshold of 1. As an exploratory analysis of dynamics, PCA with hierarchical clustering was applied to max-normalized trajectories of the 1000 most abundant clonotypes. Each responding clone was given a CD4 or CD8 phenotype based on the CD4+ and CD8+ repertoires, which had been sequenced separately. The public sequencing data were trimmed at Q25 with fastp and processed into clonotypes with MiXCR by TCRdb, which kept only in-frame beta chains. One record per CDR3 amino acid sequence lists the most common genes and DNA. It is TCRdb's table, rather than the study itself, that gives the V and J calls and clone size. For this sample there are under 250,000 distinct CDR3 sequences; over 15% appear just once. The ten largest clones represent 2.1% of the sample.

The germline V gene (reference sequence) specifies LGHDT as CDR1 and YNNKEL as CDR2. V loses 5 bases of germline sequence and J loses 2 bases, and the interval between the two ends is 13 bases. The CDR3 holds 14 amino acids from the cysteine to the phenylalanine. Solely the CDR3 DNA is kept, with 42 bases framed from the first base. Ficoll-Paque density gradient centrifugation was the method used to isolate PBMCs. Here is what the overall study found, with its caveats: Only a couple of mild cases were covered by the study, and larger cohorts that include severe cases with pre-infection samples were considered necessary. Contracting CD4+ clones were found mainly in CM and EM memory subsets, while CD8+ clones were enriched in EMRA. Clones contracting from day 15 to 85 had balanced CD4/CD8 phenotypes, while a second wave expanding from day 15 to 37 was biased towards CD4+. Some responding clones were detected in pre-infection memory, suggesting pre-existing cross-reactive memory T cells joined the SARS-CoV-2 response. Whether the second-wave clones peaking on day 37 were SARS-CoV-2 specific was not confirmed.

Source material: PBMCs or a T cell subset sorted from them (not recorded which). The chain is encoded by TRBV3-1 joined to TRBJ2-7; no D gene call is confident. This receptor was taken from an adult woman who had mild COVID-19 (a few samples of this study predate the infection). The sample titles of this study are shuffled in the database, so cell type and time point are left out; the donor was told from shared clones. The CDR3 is CASSADPDTYEQYF. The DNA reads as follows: TGTGCCAGCAGCGCGGACCCCGACACCTACGAGCAGTACTTC.